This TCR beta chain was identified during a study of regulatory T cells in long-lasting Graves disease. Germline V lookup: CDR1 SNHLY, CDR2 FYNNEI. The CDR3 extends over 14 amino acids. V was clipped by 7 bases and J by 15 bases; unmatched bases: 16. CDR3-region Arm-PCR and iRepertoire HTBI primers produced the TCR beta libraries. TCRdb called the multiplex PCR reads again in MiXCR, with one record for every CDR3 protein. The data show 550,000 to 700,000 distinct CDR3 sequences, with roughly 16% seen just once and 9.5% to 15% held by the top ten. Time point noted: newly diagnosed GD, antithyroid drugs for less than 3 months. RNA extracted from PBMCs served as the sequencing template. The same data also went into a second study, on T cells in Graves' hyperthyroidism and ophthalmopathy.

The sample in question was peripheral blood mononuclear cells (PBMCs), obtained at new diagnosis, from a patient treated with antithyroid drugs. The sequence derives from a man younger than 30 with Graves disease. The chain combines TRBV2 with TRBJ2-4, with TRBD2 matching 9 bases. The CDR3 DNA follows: TGTGCCAGCATCACTAGCGGGCGAGGTGGGGCGGGGTACTTC. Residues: CASITSGRGGAGYF.